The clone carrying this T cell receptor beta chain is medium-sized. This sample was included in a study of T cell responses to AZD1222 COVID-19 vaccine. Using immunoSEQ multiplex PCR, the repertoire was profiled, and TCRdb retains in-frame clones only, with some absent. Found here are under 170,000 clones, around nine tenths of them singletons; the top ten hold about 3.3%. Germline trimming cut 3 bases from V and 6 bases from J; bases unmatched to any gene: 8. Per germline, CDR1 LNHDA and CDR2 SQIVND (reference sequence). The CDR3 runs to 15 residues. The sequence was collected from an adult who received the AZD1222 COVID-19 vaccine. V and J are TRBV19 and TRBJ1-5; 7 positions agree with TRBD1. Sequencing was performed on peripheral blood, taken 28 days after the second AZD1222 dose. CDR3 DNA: TGTGCCAGTAGTATCCCAGACAGGGTTGGTCAGCCCCAGCATTTT. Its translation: CASSIPDRVGQPQHF.